This record looks at one T cell receptor beta chain sequence and its context. Its antigen remains unknown. PCR involved 60 Vbeta and 13 Jbeta primers. Generated by immunoSEQ multiplex PCR, the TCRdb table keeps only in-frame clones and is missing some. The sample has around 130,000 clones; around four fifths are singletons. Germline assignment: CDR1 MNHEY and CDR2 SMNVEV (reference sequence). V was clipped by 2 bases and J by 3 bases; unmatched bases: 13. This CDR3 spans 19 amino acids. The sample is drawn from a study of cytomegalovirus exposure and HLA in healthy donors. The study, taken as a whole, reports: Presence/absence analyses treated sequencing depth as roughly uniform across donors. In a later analysis, a missense DCLRE1C variant was linked to TCR beta V- and J-gene trimming. From TCR beta sequences, most subjects' HLA-A and HLA-B alleles were reportedly predicted accurately.

Sequenced material: PBMCs. The chain employs TRBV27 and TRBJ2-2, with 9 nucleotides matching TRBD2. The sequence came from a woman between 40 and 55 years old in good health and CMV-seropositive. CDR3 protein: CASSLNRLAALWDTGELFF. CDR3 in DNA: TGTGCCAGCAGTTTAAATAGACTAGCGGCCCTTTGGGACACCGGGGAGCTGTTTTTT.